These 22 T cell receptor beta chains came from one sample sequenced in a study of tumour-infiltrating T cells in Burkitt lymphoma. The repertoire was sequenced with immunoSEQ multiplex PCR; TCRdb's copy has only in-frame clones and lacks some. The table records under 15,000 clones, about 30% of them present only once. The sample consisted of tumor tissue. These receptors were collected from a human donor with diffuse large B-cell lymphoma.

The CDR3 protein is CANTYGNTIYF. In DNA form, the CDR3 reads TGTGCCAACACCTACGGAAACACCATATATTTT. V and J are TRBV2 and TRBJ1-3; D remains ambiguous. Trimming cost V 10 bases and J 4 bases, with 8 bases left between them. Per the germline V gene, CDR1 is SNHLY and CDR2 is FYNNEI. CDR3 length equals 11 residues.

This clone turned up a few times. DNA for the CDR3: TGTGCCAGCAGAAGGGACAGGAACACTGAAGCTTTCTTT. Translated, it gives CASRRDRNTEAFF. This sequence joins TRBV2 and TRBJ1-1, with TRBD1 matching 7 bases. Germline V gene lookup returns CDR1 SNHLY and CDR2 FYNNEI. There are 13 residues in the CDR3. The junction had 2 bases not matched to a gene; V was cut back by 6 bases and J by 1 base.

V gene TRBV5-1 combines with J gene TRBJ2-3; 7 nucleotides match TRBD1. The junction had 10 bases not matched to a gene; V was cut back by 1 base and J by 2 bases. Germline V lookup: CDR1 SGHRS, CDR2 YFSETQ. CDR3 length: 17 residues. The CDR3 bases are TGCGCCAGCAGCTTGTACCCGGGACAGAAACACACAGATACGCAGTATTTT. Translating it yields CASSLYPGQKHTDTQYF. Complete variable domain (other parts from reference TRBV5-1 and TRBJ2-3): KAGVTQTPRYLIKTRGQQVTLSCSPISGHRSVSWYQQTPGQGLQFLFEYFSETQRNKGNFPGRFSGRQFSNSRSEMNVSTLELGDSALYLCASSLYPGQKHTDTQYFGPGTRLTVL.

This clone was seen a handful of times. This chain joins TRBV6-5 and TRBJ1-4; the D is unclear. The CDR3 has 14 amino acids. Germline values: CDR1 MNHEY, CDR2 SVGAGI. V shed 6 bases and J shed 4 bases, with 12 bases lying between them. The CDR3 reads CASSRGLNNEKLFF. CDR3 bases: TGTGCCAGCAGCCGCGGACTGAATAATGAAAAACTGTTTTTT.

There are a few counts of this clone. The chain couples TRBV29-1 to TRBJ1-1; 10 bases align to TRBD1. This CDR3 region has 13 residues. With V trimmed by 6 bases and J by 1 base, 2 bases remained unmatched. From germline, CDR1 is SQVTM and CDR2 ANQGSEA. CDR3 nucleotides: TGCAGCGTCCGGACAGGGGGGAACACTGAAGCTTTCTTT. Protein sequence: CSVRTGGNTEAFF.

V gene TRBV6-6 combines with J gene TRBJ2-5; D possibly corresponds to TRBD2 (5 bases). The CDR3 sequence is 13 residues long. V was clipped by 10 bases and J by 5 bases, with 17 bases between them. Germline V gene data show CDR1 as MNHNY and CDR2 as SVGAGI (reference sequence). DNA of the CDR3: TGTGCCACCCTCGCCACGGGGTATGAGACCCAGTACTTC. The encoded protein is CATLATGYETQYF.

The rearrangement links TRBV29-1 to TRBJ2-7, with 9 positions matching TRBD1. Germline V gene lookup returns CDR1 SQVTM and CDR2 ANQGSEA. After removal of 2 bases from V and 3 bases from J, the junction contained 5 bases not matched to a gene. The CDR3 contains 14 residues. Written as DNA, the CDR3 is TGCAGCGTTGAAAGGACAGGGGAGGGCTACGAGCAGTACTTC. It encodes CSVERTGEGYEQYF.

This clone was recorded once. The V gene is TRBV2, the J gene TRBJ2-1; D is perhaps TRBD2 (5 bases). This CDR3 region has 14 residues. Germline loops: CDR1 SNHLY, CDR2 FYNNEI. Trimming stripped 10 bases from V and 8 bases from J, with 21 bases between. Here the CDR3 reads CATPKVGVGDEQFF. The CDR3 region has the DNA TGTGCCACCCCTAAGGTGGGAGTCGGGGATGAGCAGTTCTTC.

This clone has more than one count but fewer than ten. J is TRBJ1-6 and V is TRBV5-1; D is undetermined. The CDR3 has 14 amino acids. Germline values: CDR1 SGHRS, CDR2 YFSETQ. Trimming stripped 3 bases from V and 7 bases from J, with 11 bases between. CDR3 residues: CASSWTSPNSPLHF. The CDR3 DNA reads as TGCGCCAGCAGCTGGACGAGCCCAAATTCACCCCTCCACTTT.

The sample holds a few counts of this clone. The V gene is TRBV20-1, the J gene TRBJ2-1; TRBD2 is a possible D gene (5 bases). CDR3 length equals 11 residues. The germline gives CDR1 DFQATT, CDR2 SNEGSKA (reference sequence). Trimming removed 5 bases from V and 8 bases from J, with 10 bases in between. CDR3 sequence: CSALTSYEQFF. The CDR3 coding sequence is TGCAGTGCTTTAACTAGTTATGAGCAGTTCTTC.

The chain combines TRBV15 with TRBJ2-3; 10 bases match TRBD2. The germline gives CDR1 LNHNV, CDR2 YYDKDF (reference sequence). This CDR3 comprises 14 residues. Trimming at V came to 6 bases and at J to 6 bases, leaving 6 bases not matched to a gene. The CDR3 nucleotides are TGTGCCACCAGGATAGCGGGAGGTTACGATACGCAGTATTTT. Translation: CATRIAGGYDTQYF. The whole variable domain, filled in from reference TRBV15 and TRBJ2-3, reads DAMVIQNPRYQVTQFGKPVTLSCSQTLNHNVMYWYQQKSSQAPKLLFHYYDKDFNNEADTPDNFQSRRPNTSFCFLDIRSPGLGDTAMYLCATRIAGGYDTQYFGPGTRLTVL.

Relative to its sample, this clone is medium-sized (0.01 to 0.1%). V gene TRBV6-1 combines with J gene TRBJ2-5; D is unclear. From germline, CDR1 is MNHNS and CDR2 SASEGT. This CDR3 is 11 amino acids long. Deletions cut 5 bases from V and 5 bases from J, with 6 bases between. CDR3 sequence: CASSLRETQYF. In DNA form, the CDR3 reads TGTGCCAGCAGTCTACGGGAGACCCAGTACTTC.

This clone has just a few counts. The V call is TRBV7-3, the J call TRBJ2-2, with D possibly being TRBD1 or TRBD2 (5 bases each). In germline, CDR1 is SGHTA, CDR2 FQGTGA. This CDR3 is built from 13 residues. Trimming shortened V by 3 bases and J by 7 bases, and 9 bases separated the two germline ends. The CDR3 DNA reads TGTGCCAGCAGCTTTGGGGGTAGCGGGGAGCTGTTTTTT. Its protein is CASSFGGSGELFF.

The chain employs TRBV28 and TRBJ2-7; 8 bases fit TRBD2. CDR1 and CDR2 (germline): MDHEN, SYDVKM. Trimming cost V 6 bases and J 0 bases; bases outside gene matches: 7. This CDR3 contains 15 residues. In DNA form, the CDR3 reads TGTGCCAGCAGGACCCTTACTAGCGGCTCCTACGAGCAGTACTTC. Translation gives CASRTLTSGSYEQYF.

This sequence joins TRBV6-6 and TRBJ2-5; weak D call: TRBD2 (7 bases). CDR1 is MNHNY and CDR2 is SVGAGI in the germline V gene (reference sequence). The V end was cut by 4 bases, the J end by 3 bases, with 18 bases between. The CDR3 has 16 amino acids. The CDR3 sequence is CASSWGGGSGEETQYF. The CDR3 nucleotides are TGTGCCAGCAGTTGGGGGGGCGGTAGCGGCGAAGAGACCCAGTACTTC.

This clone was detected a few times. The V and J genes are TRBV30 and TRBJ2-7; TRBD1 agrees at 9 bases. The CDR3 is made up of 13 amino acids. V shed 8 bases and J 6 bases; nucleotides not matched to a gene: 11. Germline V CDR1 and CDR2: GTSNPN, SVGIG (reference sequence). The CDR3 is CALIRDRAGEQYF. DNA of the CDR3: TGTGCCCTTATCCGGGACAGGGCTGGCGAGCAGTACTTC.

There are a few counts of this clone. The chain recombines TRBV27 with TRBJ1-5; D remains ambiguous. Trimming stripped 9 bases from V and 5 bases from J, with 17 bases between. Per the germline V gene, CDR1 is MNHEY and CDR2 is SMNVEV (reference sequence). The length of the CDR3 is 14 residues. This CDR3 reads CASALRGGYQPQHF. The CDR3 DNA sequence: TGTGCCAGTGCCCTACGGGGAGGCTATCAGCCCCAGCATTTT.

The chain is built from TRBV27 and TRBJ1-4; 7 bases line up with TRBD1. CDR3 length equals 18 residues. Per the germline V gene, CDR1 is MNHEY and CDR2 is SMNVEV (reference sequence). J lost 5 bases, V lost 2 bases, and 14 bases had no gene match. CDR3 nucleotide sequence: TGTGCCAGCAGTTTAGGGCGGGACAGACGATGGAGGAATGAAAAACTGTTTTTT. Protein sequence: CASSLGRDRRWRNEKLFF.

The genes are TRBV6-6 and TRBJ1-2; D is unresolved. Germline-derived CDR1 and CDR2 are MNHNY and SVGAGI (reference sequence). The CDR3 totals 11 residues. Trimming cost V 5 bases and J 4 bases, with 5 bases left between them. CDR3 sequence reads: CASSPSYGYTF. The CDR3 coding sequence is TGTGCCAGCAGTCCGAGCTATGGCTACACCTTC.

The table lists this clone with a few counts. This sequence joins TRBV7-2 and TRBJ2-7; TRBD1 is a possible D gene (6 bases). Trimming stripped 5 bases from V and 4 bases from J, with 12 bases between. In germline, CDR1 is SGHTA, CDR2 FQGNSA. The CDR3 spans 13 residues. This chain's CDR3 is CASSPGVIYEQYF. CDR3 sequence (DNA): TGTGCCAGCAGCCCAGGGGTGATATACGAGCAGTACTTC.

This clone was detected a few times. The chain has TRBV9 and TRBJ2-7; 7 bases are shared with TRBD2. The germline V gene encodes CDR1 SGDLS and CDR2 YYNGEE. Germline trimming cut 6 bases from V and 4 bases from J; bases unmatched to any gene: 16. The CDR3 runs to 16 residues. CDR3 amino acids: CASNPRGGAGIYEQYF. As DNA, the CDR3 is TGTGCCAGCAACCCCCGCGGGGGAGCCGGAATTTACGAGCAGTACTTC.

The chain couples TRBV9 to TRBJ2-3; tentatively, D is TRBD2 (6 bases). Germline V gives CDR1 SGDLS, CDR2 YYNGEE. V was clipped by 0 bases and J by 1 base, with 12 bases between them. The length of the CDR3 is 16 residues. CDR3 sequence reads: CASSVGGWRGTDTQYF. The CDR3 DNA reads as TGTGCCAGCAGCGTAGGGGGATGGAGGGGCACAGATACGCAGTATTTT.